These 10 T cell receptor beta chains were sequenced from one sample in a study of control samples from healthy donors and cancer patients (dated by TCRdb to about 2020). Libraries were constructed by the immunoSEQ multiplex PCR assay. Here the immuneACCESS table is served through TCRdb, limited to in-frame sequences with V and J called. Missing clones are a known gap in these copies; in checked studies unresolved V genes cover under half, and the rest lacks a known reason. The sample table lists approximately 170,000 clones, over 85% of them with a count of one. The ten largest clonotypes hold around 1.5% of the sample. Material: blood. The receptors shown here come from a man aged 25-45 years in good health.

The chain has TRBV2 and TRBJ2-1; 8 bases are a match to TRBD2. CDR1 is SNHLY, CDR2 FYNNEI, per germline. V lost 6 bases to trimming and J lost 6 bases; unmatched junction nucleotides: 1. The CDR3 is 12 residues long. The CDR3 DNA reads TGTGCCAGCAGCGGGGGGGCCAATGAGCAGTTCTTC. Translating gives CASSGGANEQFF.

This chain connects TRBV29-1 to TRBJ2-5; D is unresolved. The CDR3 is 12 residues long. V was clipped by 3 bases and J by 5 bases, with 10 bases between them. Germline V gives CDR1 SQVTM, CDR2 ANQGSEA. The CDR3 coding sequence is TGCAGCGTTGATTGGGCGCCCGAGACCCAGTACTTC. This translates into CSVDWAPETQYF.

CDR3 nucleotide sequence: TGTGCCAGCAGCGAAGCGAGAATCGGGGGAAATGAAGCTTTCTTT. It translates to CASSEARIGGNEAFF. The chain has TRBV7-8 and TRBJ1-1; maybe TRBD1 (5 bases). V lost 5 bases and J 7 bases, leaving 20 bases between the germline ends. Germline CDR1 reads SGHVS; CDR2 reads FQNEAQ. The CDR3 runs to 15 residues.

The rearrangement links TRBV6-5 to TRBJ1-2; possible D gene TRBD1, 5 bases. CDR1 and CDR2 from the germline V gene are MNHEY and SVGAGI. This CDR3 region has 15 residues. The V gene lost 0 bases and the J gene lost 4 bases, with 12 bases spanning the gap. The chain's CDR3 is CASSYSSGNAYGYTF. The CDR3 DNA reads as TGTGCCAGCAGTTACTCATCAGGGAATGCCTATGGCTACACCTTC.

This chain uses TRBV30 with TRBJ2-7; perhaps TRBD2 as D (5 bases). CDR1 and CDR2 (germline): GTSNPN, SVGIG (reference sequence). The CDR3 covers 12 residues. Trimming took 8 bases from V and 2 from J, leaving 13 bases between them. The CDR3 region is CARPGNPYEQYF. The CDR3 DNA reads as TGTGCCCGGCCGGGGAATCCCTACGAGCAGTACTTC.

The chain carries TRBV7-8 and TRBJ1-4, with 8 bases that match TRBD1. After removal of 7 bases from V and 7 bases from J, the junction contained 17 bases not matched to a gene. The CDR3 spans 17 residues. Germline V gene sequence: CDR1 SGHVS, CDR2 FQNEAQ. CDR3 nucleotide sequence: TGTGCCAGCACCAGTGCAGGTGCAGGGGGCAAGCGTGAAAAACTGTTTTTT. Its protein is CASTSAGAGGKREKLFF.

V is TRBV29-1 and J is TRBJ1-4, with 7 bases identical to TRBD1. The germline gives CDR1 SQVTM, CDR2 ANQGSEA. The CDR3 totals 10 residues. The V segment lost 6 bases and the J segment 13 bases; nucleotides outside the gene matches: 5. The CDR3 sequence is CSVFRDRLFF. Written as DNA, the CDR3 is TGCAGCGTCTTCCGGGACAGACTGTTTTTT.

The count of this clone is one. The rearrangement uses TRBV12-3 or TRBV12-4 and TRBJ2-1, with D hard to call. This CDR3 contains 13 residues. V was clipped by 5 bases and J by 3 bases, with 8 bases between them. The CDR3 coding sequence is TGTGCCAGCAGTAGAGAGGTCTACAATGAGCAGTTCTTC. As protein: CASSREVYNEQFF.

The rearrangement links TRBV5-1 to TRBJ2-7; D possibly uses TRBD1 or TRBD2 (5 bases each). V gave up 0 bases and J gave up 5 bases, with 15 bases separating them. This CDR3 comprises 15 residues. Germline CDR1 and CDR2: SGHRS and YFSETQ. The CDR3 is CASSLGGRPRDEQYF. The CDR3 DNA reads TGCGCCAGCAGCTTGGGGGGGAGACCTAGGGACGAGCAGTACTTC.

The genes are TRBV7-9 and TRBJ1-1; D is uncertain. V was shortened by 0 bases and J by 7 bases, with 9 bases between the two germline ends. The CDR3 is 13 amino acids. Germline V gives CDR1 SEHNR, CDR2 FQNEAQ (reference sequence). CDR3 DNA: TGTGCCAGCAGCTTAGCGGGGTTAGATGAAGCTTTCTTT. Protein: CASSLAGLDEAFF. The entire variable domain, with the rest obtained from reference TRBV7-9 and TRBJ1-1, is as follows: DTGVSQNPRHKITKRGQNVTFRCDPISEHNRLYWYRQTLGQGPEFLTYFQNEAQLEKSRLLSDRFSAERPKGSFSTLEIQRTEQGDSAMYLCASSLAGLDEAFFGQGTRLTVV.